Listed below are T cell receptor beta chains from one sample, sequenced in a study of T-cell memory formation after mild COVID-19. TCRdb reanalysed the 5' RACE reads using MiXCR and keeps one entry per CDR3 protein. The sample contains roughly 320,000 distinct CDR3 sequences, 28% of which appear only once. Material for sequencing was PBMCs or a T cell subset sorted from them (not recorded which). Receptors originate from an adult woman who had mild COVID-19 (a few samples of this study predate the infection). Cell type and time point are not known. The CDR3 runs from the conserved cysteine through the conserved F or W. Fields, in order: V gene, J gene, D gene, clone size, CDR3 protein, CDR3 DNA. The D gene is left open where the match is weak. Size is omitted from some rows. Given values are once, few, many or a class for expanded clones.

TRBV9	TRBJ2-1	TRBD2	few	CASSPPPGLALYNEQFF	TGTGCCAGCAGCCCCCCTCCGGGACTAGCGTTGTACAATGAGCAGTTCTTC
TRBV20-1	TRBJ2-1	TRBD2	few	CSARRGLAGDARKGFF	TGCAGTGCTAGACGGGGACTAGCGGGGGACGCGAGGAAGGGGTTCTTC
TRBV30	TRBJ2-3	TRBD2	-	CAWTASGRAPTDTQYF	TGTGCCTGGACGGCCAGCGGGAGGGCCCCCACAGATACGCAGTATTTT
TRBV5-1	TRBJ1-5	-	-	CASSSGPHREDQPQHF	TGCGCCAGCAGCTCAGGACCCCACAGGGAGGATCAGCCCCAGCATTTT
TRBV20-1	TRBJ1-3	-	-	CSARDITGSGDTIYF	TGCAGTGCTAGAGATATCACAGGGAGCGGAGACACCATATATTTT
TRBV4-1	TRBJ2-5	-	few	CASSSGLWETQYF	TGCGCCAGCAGCTCGGGCCTTTGGGAGACCCAGTACTTC
TRBV7-9	TRBJ2-7	TRBD1	few	CASSRRQGAYEQYF	TGTGCCAGCAGCAGAAGACAGGGGGCCTACGAGCAGTACTTC
TRBV4-2	TRBJ2-7	-	-	CASSQVWKGNSYEQYF	TGTGCCAGCAGCCAAGTCTGGAAAGGGAACTCCTACGAGCAGTACTTC
TRBV9	TRBJ2-2	TRBD1	few	CASSATGGSNTGELFF	TGTGCCAGCAGCGCCACAGGGGGGTCGAACACCGGGGAGCTGTTTTTT
TRBV27	TRBJ1-1	TRBD1	few	CASSHGTGTNTEAFF	TGTGCCAGCAGCCACGGGACAGGTACGAACACTGAAGCTTTCTTT
TRBV7-9	TRBJ2-7	TRBD2	-	CASSGSGSVYF	TGTGCCAGTAGCGGAAGCGGGAGTGTGTACTTC
TRBV7-8	TRBJ2-7	-	-	CASSDPVAASSYEQYF	TGTGCCAGCAGCGACCCGGTGGCAGCGAGCTCCTACGAGCAGTACTTC
TRBV6-5	TRBJ2-2	TRBD1	-	CASRHGTGTGELFF	TGTGCCAGCAGGCATGGGACAGGCACCGGGGAGCTGTTTTTT
TRBV7-8	TRBJ2-3	-	-	CASPTQGASTDTQYF	TGTGCCAGTCCCACCCAGGGTGCTAGCACAGATACGCAGTATTTT
TRBV5-1	TRBJ2-7	-	-	CASSLAGTSSYEQYF	TGCGCCAGCAGCTTGGCCGGGACCAGCTCCTACGAGCAGTACTTC
TRBV5-1	TRBJ2-3	TRBD2	few	CASSVSTSGGATDTQYF	TGCGCCAGCAGCGTATCGACTAGCGGGGGAGCGACAGATACGCAGTATTTT
TRBV30	TRBJ2-5	-	-	CAWSSSEVFQETQYF	TGTGCCTGGAGTAGTAGCGAGGTTTTCCAAGAGACCCAGTACTTC
TRBV29-1	TRBJ2-1	TRBD1	few	CSVQKGQGYNEQFF	TGCAGCGTCCAGAAGGGACAGGGGTACAATGAGCAGTTCTTC
TRBV7-2	TRBJ2-1	TRBD2	-	CASSPIVAGVGNEQFF	TGTGCCAGCAGCCCGATAGTAGCGGGAGTAGGTAATGAGCAGTTCTTC
TRBV7-6	TRBJ2-2	TRBD2	few	CASSRATSATGELFF	TGTGCCAGCAGCCGCGCGACTAGCGCCACCGGGGAGCTGTTTTTT
TRBV6-1	TRBJ2-7	-	few	CASRAETGYEQYF	TGTGCCAGCAGGGCCGAGACGGGCTACGAGCAGTACTTC
TRBV29-1	TRBJ2-7	TRBD1	-	CSVQTGGGYEQYF	TGCAGCGTTCAAACAGGGGGCGGGTACGAGCAGTACTTC
TRBV6-4	TRBJ2-1	-	-	CASSTSSSYNEQFF	TGTGCCAGCAGTACCAGCAGCTCCTACAATGAGCAGTTCTTC
TRBV7-2	TRBJ2-1	-	few	CASSPTTDSTEQFF	TGTGCCAGCAGCCCAACCACGGATAGTACGGAGCAGTTCTTC
TRBV6-6	TRBJ1-2	TRBD1	-	CASSYSVSGTGEANYGYTF	TGTGCCAGCAGTTACTCAGTATCCGGGACAGGGGAAGCTAACTATGGCTACACCTTC
TRBV6-2/TRBV6-3	TRBJ1-1	-	-	CASSYSGAGNTEAFF	TGTGCCAGCAGTTACTCCGGGGCGGGGAACACTGAAGCTTTCTTT
TRBV7-3	TRBJ2-5	TRBD2	-	CASSLLGGKETQYF	TGTGCCAGCAGCTTATTGGGAGGGAAAGAGACCCAGTACTTC
TRBV9	TRBJ2-2	-	few	CASSVVESGELFF	TGTGCCAGCAGCGTAGTGGAGAGCGGGGAGCTGTTTTTT
TRBV12-3/TRBV12-4	TRBJ2-6	-	-	CASRGGRGWSLSSGANVLTF	TGTGCCAGCAGGGGCGGAAGGGGTTGGTCCTTATCTTCTGGGGCCAACGTCCTGACTTTC
TRBV29-1	TRBJ1-5	-	-	CSVVFGVGQPQHF	TGCAGCGTTGTGTTCGGGGTAGGGCAGCCCCAGCATTTT
TRBV24-1	TRBJ1-1	-	-	CATSDLQGRNTEAFF	TGTGCCACCAGTGATTTGCAGGGAAGGAACACTGAAGCTTTCTTT
TRBV6-6	TRBJ1-4	-	-	CAARFQAGTNEKLFF	TGTGCCGCCCGTTTTCAGGCTGGAACTAATGAAAAACTGTTTTTT
TRBV9	TRBJ1-5	-	few	CASSVEGYSNQPQHF	TGTGCCAGCAGCGTAGAAGGTTATAGCAATCAGCCCCAGCATTTT
TRBV9	TRBJ1-1	TRBD1	-	CASSVGGGGNTEAFF	TGTGCCAGCAGCGTAGGGGGAGGGGGCAACACTGAAGCTTTCTTT
TRBV20-1	TRBJ2-5	TRBD1	-	CSAAGGGDQETQYF	TGCAGTGCCGCAGGGGGCGGGGACCAAGAGACCCAGTACTTC
TRBV6-5	TRBJ2-7	TRBD1	-	CASSYSFGTGSYEQYF	TGTGCCAGCAGTTACTCTTTTGGGACAGGGAGTTACGAGCAGTACTTC
TRBV7-3	TRBJ2-2	-	-	CASSLTARQGTGELFF	TGTGCCAGCAGCTTAACGGCCCGGCAAGGGACCGGGGAGCTGTTTTTT
TRBV27	TRBJ2-1	-	few	CASSSLVEQFF	TGTGCCAGCAGTTCCCTAGTTGAGCAGTTCTTC
TRBV30	TRBJ2-5	-	few	CASGQTETQYF	TGTGCCTCAGGACAAACAGAGACCCAGTACTTC
TRBV12-3/TRBV12-4	TRBJ2-1	TRBD1	few	CASSRTGEQFF	TGTGCCAGCAGTCGGACAGGCGAGCAGTTCTTC
TRBV3-1	TRBJ2-1	TRBD2	many	CASSQAGTSGRYEQFF	TGTGCCAGCAGCCAAGCCGGGACTAGCGGGAGGTATGAGCAGTTCTTC
TRBV4-1	TRBJ2-7	TRBD1	-	CASSPWTGNDRQYF	TGCGCCAGCAGCCCCTGGACAGGGAATGATCGGCAGTACTTC
TRBV2	TRBJ2-7	-	few	CASSEQGNSYEQYF	TGTGCCAGCAGTGAACAAGGGAATTCCTACGAGCAGTACTTC
TRBV12-3/TRBV12-4	TRBJ1-2	-	-	CASDGQGYGYTF	TGTGCCAGCGATGGGCAGGGCTATGGCTACACCTTC